A selection of T cell receptor beta chains follows, all from one sample in a study of cytotoxic CD8 clonotypes in ibrutinib-treated CLL. Libraries were prepared by immunoSEQ multiplex PCR; TCRdb keeps only in-frame clonotypes and omits some of them. The sample carries about 300,000 clones, approximately 79% recorded once. The input for sequencing was PBMCs, taken at disease progression, from a patient treated with ibrutinib. The origin of the receptors is a human donor with chronic lymphocytic leukemia. The CDR3 runs from the conserved cysteine through the conserved F or W. A D gene is named only where the DNA matches it firmly. The size field is filled for only some rows; it gives once, few, many or a size class.

clone_size j_call cdr3_length v_call d_call cdr3_nt cdr3_aa
few TRBJ2-3 16 TRBV7-2 . TGTGCCAGCAGCGTTCCGACCGGATCTAGCACAGATACGCAGTATTTT CASSVPTGSSTDTQYF
. TRBJ2-6 18 TRBV4-1 . TGCGCCAGCAGCCAAGATAGAAAGATGTTATCTGGGGCCAACGTCCTGACTTTC CASSQDRKMLSGANVLTF
. TRBJ2-1 17 TRBV13 . TGTGCCAGCAGCTTAGATCCTACTTCGCCCGCCTACAATGAGCAGTTCTTC CASSLDPTSPAYNEQFF
few TRBJ1-6 13 TRBV5-1 . TGCGCCAGCAGGAGGGAGTATAATTCACCCCTCCACTTT CASRREYNSPLHF
once TRBJ1-1 15 TRBV7-9 . TGTGCCAGCAGCGGACGGGACCGTTCGAACACTGAAGCTTTCTTT CASSGRDRSNTEAFF
once TRBJ2-3 14 TRBV7-9 . TGTGCCAGCAGCTTAGAGATCAGTTCAGATACGCAGTATTTT CASSLEISSDTQYF
. TRBJ2-7 16 TRBV21-1 . TGTGCCAGCAGCAAAGCGCAAGGACAGCAAACTTACGAGCAGTACTTC CASSKAQGQQTYEQYF
. TRBJ2-5 20 TRBV13 TRBD1 TGTGCCAGCAGCTTAGGCGTAGTAGGAGGGGACAGGGGTCATCAAGAGACCCAGTACTTC CASSLGVVGGDRGHQETQYF
. TRBJ2-5 12 TRBV6-5 . TGTGCCAGCAGTTACTACGGGGAGACCCAGTACTTC CASSYYGETQYF
once TRBJ1-1 16 TRBV10-2 TRBD1 TGCGCCAGCAGTGAACCGGGACAGGGGGGCAACACTGAAGCTTTCTTT CASSEPGQGGNTEAFF
. TRBJ2-7 14 TRBV28 . TGTGCCAGCAGTTTTGCAGGCAACTCCTACGAGCAGTACTTC CASSFAGNSYEQYF
. TRBJ1-1 14 TRBV5-1 . TGCGCCAGCAGCTTGGCCCCGCAGAACACTGAAGCTTTCTTT CASSLAPQNTEAFF
. TRBJ2-3 13 TRBV28 . TGTGCCAGCAGTTTAGCAATCACAGATACGCAGTATTTT CASSLAITDTQYF
few TRBJ2-3 15 TRBV2 . TGTGCCAGCAGTGAATACAGCGGGTGTAGAGATACGCAGTATTTT CASSEYSGCRDTQYF
. TRBJ1-2 14 TRBV6-6 TRBD1 TGTGCCAGCAGTACAGGGGTGGCGGCATATGGCTACACCTTC CASSTGVAAYGYTF
. TRBJ2-7 16 TRBV9 . TGTGCCAGCAGCGGAAGCAGGGGTCCCTCGGATTACGAGCAGTACTTC CASSGSRGPSDYEQYF
. TRBJ1-1 13 TRBV11-3 . TGTGCCAGCAGCTTAGACCAGGGAAATGAAGCTTTCTTT CASSLDQGNEAFF
. TRBJ2-7 13 TRBV5-5 TRBD2 TGTGCCAGCAGCTTAGGACTAGCATCCGAGCAGTACTTC CASSLGLASEQYF
. TRBJ2-7 15 TRBV5-1 . TGCGCCAGCAGCGTCAGTCTCGCTAGCGTCCACGAGCAGTACTTC CASSVSLASVHEQYF
. TRBJ2-7 14 TRBV9 . TGTGCCAGCAGCGTAGGCGGCTTAATCTACGAGCAGTACTTC CASSVGGLIYEQYF
. TRBJ1-2 13 TRBV7-3 . TGTGCCAGCAGTCCCTCACAGGGTGGTGGCTACACCTTC CASSPSQGGGYTF
. TRBJ2-7 14 TRBV29-1 . TGCAGCGCCTCGGTTGGCCGGTCAACCTACGAGCAGTACTTC CSASVGRSTYEQYF
. TRBJ2-7 15 TRBV7-2 . TGTGCCAGCAGCTTAGCGGGTACTGGGTCCTACGAGCAGTACTTC CASSLAGTGSYEQYF
few TRBJ2-7 14 TRBV10-2 TRBD1 TGCGCCAGCAGTGAGCCTGGGACAGGGAACGAGCAGTACTTC CASSEPGTGNEQYF
. TRBJ2-2 16 TRBV15 TRBD2 TGTGCCACCAGCAGAGGTGGACTAGTAACGTCCGGGGAGCTGTTTTTT CATSRGGLVTSGELFF
. TRBJ2-7 12 TRBV29-1 TRBD1 TGCAGCGCCCAGACAGGGCTCTACGATCAGTACTTC CSAQTGLYDQYF
few TRBJ2-7 14 TRBV19 . TGTGCCAGTAGTTACCGGACCCCAGGATACGAGCAGTACTTC CASSYRTPGYEQYF
. TRBJ1-1 14 TRBV10-3 . TGTGCCATCAGGCAAACAGGGATGAACACTGAAGCTTTCTTT CAIRQTGMNTEAFF
. TRBJ2-7 14 TRBV28 . TGTGCCAGCTATCAGGAGGCGCCGGTGGTCGAGCAGTACTTC CASYQEAPVVEQYF
once TRBJ2-4 14 TRBV2 . TGTGCCAGCATGTCAAAGGCGGGGCGGGTTCTTTCGTACTTC CASMSKAGRVLSYF
few TRBJ2-3 11 TRBV20-1 TRBD2 TGCAGTGCGCGACTAGCGTATACGCAGTATTTT CSARLAYTQYF
. TRBJ2-3 13 TRBV4-1 TRBD2 TGCGCCAGCAGCCAGGTGGGGGGGAATACGCAGTATTTT CASSQVGGNTQYF
. TRBJ2-1 16 TRBV25-1 . TGTGCCAGCAGCGAACAAAGCGCTAATCTAGGAGGTGAGCAGTTCTTC CASSEQSANLGGEQFF
. TRBJ2-1 12 TRBV29-1 TRBD1 TGCAGCGTTAGGGACAGTCCGTATGAGCAGTTCTTC CSVRDSPYEQFF
. TRBJ2-1 16 TRBV29-1 TRBD1 TGCAGCGTTGAACGGGCAAGGACAGGGCTAAACAATGAGCAGTTCTTC CSVERARTGLNNEQFF
. TRBJ2-6 15 TRBV28 . TGTGCCAGCAGTTTACCTTCATCTGGGGCCAACGTCCTGACTTTC CASSLPSSGANVLTF
. TRBJ2-7 14 TRBV4-1 . TGCGCCAGCAGCCAAGATCACGGGTCCTACGAGCAGTACTTC CASSQDHGSYEQYF
. TRBJ2-1 14 TRBV18 TRBD2 TGTGCCAGCTCACCGGGTCTAGCGGGGAATGAGCAGTTCTTC CASSPGLAGNEQFF
. TRBJ2-1 15 TRBV5-1 TRBD2 TGCGCCAGCAGCCTAGGGACTAGCGGTTTCAATGAGCAGTTCTTC CASSLGTSGFNEQFF
once TRBJ1-1 14 TRBV2 . TGTGCCAGCAGTGGGTGGAACCTGAACACTGAAGCTTTCTTT CASSGWNLNTEAFF
. TRBJ1-1 12 TRBV7-9 . TGTGCCAGCAGCCAACAGGGTAATGAAGCTTTCTTT CASSQQGNEAFF
. TRBJ2-3 12 TRBV7-9 . TGTGCCAGCAGCTTAGAGGACATCGCGCAGTATTTT CASSLEDIAQYF
once TRBJ2-7 15 TRBV15 TRBD1 TGTGCCACCAGCAGAGTAGGACAGGGAGCCTACGAGCAGTACTTC CATSRVGQGAYEQYF
few TRBJ1-4 14 TRBV9 . TGTGCCAGCAGCGGAGGGATCGGGAATGAAAAACTGTTTTTT CASSGGIGNEKLFF
. TRBJ1-5 18 TRBV4-3 TRBD1 TGCGCCAGCAGCCAAGTACGAGGGGGACAGGGAAGCAATCAGCCCCAGCATTTT CASSQVRGGQGSNQPQHF
few TRBJ1-5 15 TRBV19 . TGTGCCAGTAGTATCCATGGACTCGACAATCAGCCCCAGCATTTT CASSIHGLDNQPQHF
. TRBJ2-7 12 TRBV5-6 . TGTGCCAGCAGCAGCGACCCCTACGAGCAGTACTTC CASSSDPYEQYF